A selection of T cell receptor beta chains follows, all from one sample in a study of blood T cell repertoires in COVID-19. Some clones are missing from TCRdb's copy, which holds only in-frame ones; the method was immunoSEQ multiplex PCR. The sample has tens of thousands of clones; under 90% are singletons. The sample was peripheral blood. The receptors here all came from an elderly woman with active or convalescent COVID-19. Each CDR3 is given with its conserved first and last residue. The D gene is left open where the match is weak. The size of a clone is reported for some rows only, either as once, few or many, or as a class for expanded clones.

D gene: TRBD2
clone size: few
CDR3 length: 17
J gene: TRBJ2-1
V gene: TRBV7-9
CDR3 DNA: TGTGCCAGCAGCTTAGGGGAAGGAGCGGGACTTTACAATGAGCAGTTCTTC
CDR3 protein: CASSLGEGAGLYNEQFF

D gene: TRBD1
clone size: -
CDR3 length: 14
J gene: TRBJ1-3
V gene: TRBV19
CDR3 DNA: TGTGCGAGTAAGAAGGGGGCCTCTGGAAACACCATATATTTT
CDR3 protein: CASKKGASGNTIYF

D gene: TRBD1
clone size: -
CDR3 length: 14
J gene: TRBJ1-1
V gene: TRBV18
CDR3 DNA: TGTGCCAGCTCACCCGACAGGGCGAACACTGAAGCTTTCTTT
CDR3 protein: CASSPDRANTEAFF

D gene: TRBD1
clone size: -
CDR3 length: 15
J gene: TRBJ1-2
V gene: TRBV5-1
CDR3 DNA: TGCGCCAGCAGCTTGGCGACAGGGAGTAACTATGGCTACACCTTC
CDR3 protein: CASSLATGSNYGYTF

D gene: -
clone size: -
CDR3 length: 14
J gene: TRBJ1-1
V gene: TRBV10-2
CDR3 DNA: TGCGCCAGCAGTGAGCAGGTCCTGAACACTGAAGCTTTCTTT
CDR3 protein: CASSEQVLNTEAFF

D gene: TRBD2
clone size: few
CDR3 length: 14
J gene: TRBJ2-1
V gene: TRBV3-1/TRBV3-2
CDR3 DNA: TGTGCCAGCATAGGAGCGGGGGGGACGAATGAGCAGTTCTTC
CDR3 protein: CASIGAGGTNEQFF

D gene: -
clone size: -
CDR3 length: 13
J gene: TRBJ1-1
V gene: TRBV2
CDR3 DNA: TGTGCCAGCAGGGCCCACCCGGGCACTGAAGCTTTCTTT
CDR3 protein: CASRAHPGTEAFF

D gene: TRBD1
clone size: -
CDR3 length: 13
J gene: TRBJ1-1
V gene: TRBV14
CDR3 DNA: TGTGCCAGCAGCCGCAGGGGGCACACTGAAGCTTTCTTT
CDR3 protein: CASSRRGHTEAFF

D gene: TRBD1
clone size: -
CDR3 length: 13
J gene: TRBJ2-2
V gene: TRBV3-1/TRBV3-2
CDR3 DNA: TGTGCCAGCAGCCCACAGGGGGACGGGGAGCTGTTTTTT
CDR3 protein: CASSPQGDGELFF

D gene: TRBD2
clone size: few
CDR3 length: 16
J gene: TRBJ2-3
V gene: TRBV7-6
CDR3 DNA: TGTGCCAGCAGCCTATGGTCTAGCGGGGTTAGGGATACGCAGTATTTT
CDR3 protein: CASSLWSSGVRDTQYF

D gene: TRBD2
clone size: -
CDR3 length: 15
J gene: TRBJ2-3
V gene: TRBV18
CDR3 DNA: TGTGCCAGCTCACCAGTGGGGACTAGCGAAGTTACGCAGTATTTT
CDR3 protein: CASSPVGTSEVTQYF

D gene: -
clone size: -
CDR3 length: 13
J gene: TRBJ1-1
V gene: TRBV5-1
CDR3 DNA: TGCGCCAGCAGCCCTATCGGGGGGACTGAAGCTTTCTTT
CDR3 protein: CASSPIGGTEAFF

D gene: TRBD2
clone size: once
CDR3 length: 15
J gene: TRBJ2-7
V gene: TRBV15
CDR3 DNA: TGTGCCACCAGCAGACTAAAAGCGGGGACCTACGAGCAGTACTTC
CDR3 protein: CATSRLKAGTYEQYF

D gene: TRBD1
clone size: -
CDR3 length: 17
J gene: TRBJ1-1
V gene: TRBV14
CDR3 DNA: TGTGCCAGCAGCCCCTGGACAGGGACGTCTGAGGACACTGAAGCTTTCTTT
CDR3 protein: CASSPWTGTSEDTEAFF

D gene: TRBD1
clone size: few
CDR3 length: 15
J gene: TRBJ1-2
V gene: TRBV9
CDR3 DNA: TGTGCCAGCAGCGTAGACGACAGGGGAGTTGGTGGCTACACCTTC
CDR3 protein: CASSVDDRGVGGYTF

D gene: -
clone size: -
CDR3 length: 16
J gene: TRBJ2-1
V gene: TRBV15
CDR3 DNA: TGTGCCACCAGCAGAGATTGGGGGGGCGCAGGCAATGAGCAGTTCTTC
CDR3 protein: CATSRDWGGAGNEQFF

D gene: -
clone size: -
CDR3 length: 13
J gene: TRBJ1-1
V gene: TRBV2
CDR3 DNA: TGTGCCAGCAGTGAAGCAATGGAGACTGAAGCTTTCTTT
CDR3 protein: CASSEAMETEAFF

D gene: TRBD1
clone size: -
CDR3 length: 14
J gene: TRBJ1-4
V gene: TRBV7-2
CDR3 DNA: TGTGCCAGCAGCCCGACAGGGGGGAATGAAAAACTGTTTTTT
CDR3 protein: CASSPTGGNEKLFF

D gene: TRBD2
clone size: -
CDR3 length: 16
J gene: TRBJ2-5
V gene: TRBV7-9
CDR3 DNA: TGTGCCAGCGGAGAGCCGGGACTACTCATACAAGAGACCCAGTACTTC
CDR3 protein: CASGEPGLLIQETQYF

D gene: -
clone size: once
CDR3 length: 16
J gene: TRBJ2-2
V gene: TRBV3-1/TRBV3-2
CDR3 DNA: TGTGCCAGCAGCCAAGACGACAGGTCCCTCACCGGGGAGCTGTTTTTT
CDR3 protein: CASSQDDRSLTGELFF

D gene: TRBD1
clone size: -
CDR3 length: 13
J gene: TRBJ1-2
V gene: TRBV28
CDR3 DNA: TGTGCCAGCAGTCGGGGACAGAACTATGGCTACACCTTC
CDR3 protein: CASSRGQNYGYTF

D gene: -
clone size: -
CDR3 length: 16
J gene: TRBJ2-1
V gene: TRBV11-2
CDR3 DNA: TGTGCCAGCAGCCCCCCCAGCGGGCTCTCCTACAATGAGCAGTTCTTC
CDR3 protein: CASSPPSGLSYNEQFF

D gene: -
clone size: -
CDR3 length: 14
J gene: TRBJ1-5
V gene: TRBV7-2
CDR3 DNA: TGTGCCAGCAGCTTAGGACAGAGCAATCAGCCCCAGCATTTT
CDR3 protein: CASSLGQSNQPQHF

D gene: TRBD1
clone size: once
CDR3 length: 14
J gene: TRBJ1-6
V gene: TRBV28
CDR3 DNA: TGTGCCAGCGTAGCCGGGACAGAGCATTCACCCCTCCACTTT
CDR3 protein: CASVAGTEHSPLHF

D gene: -
clone size: -
CDR3 length: 14
J gene: TRBJ2-7
V gene: TRBV7-2
CDR3 DNA: TGTGCCAGCAGCTTAGTGACAGGACAATACGAGCAGTACTTC
CDR3 protein: CASSLVTGQYEQYF

D gene: TRBD1
clone size: -
CDR3 length: 15
J gene: TRBJ1-1
V gene: TRBV6-5
CDR3 DNA: TGTGCCAGCAGTCCTTACGGGACAGGGAACACTGAAGCTTTCTTT
CDR3 protein: CASSPYGTGNTEAFF

D gene: TRBD1
clone size: few
CDR3 length: 12
J gene: TRBJ2-2
V gene: TRBV29-1
CDR3 DNA: TGCAGCGCCAGGGGGCAGACCGGGGAGCTGTTTTTT
CDR3 protein: CSARGQTGELFF

D gene: TRBD1
clone size: -
CDR3 length: 14
J gene: TRBJ1-2
V gene: TRBV4-3
CDR3 DNA: TGCGCCAGCAGCCACAAGGACAGGGACTATGGCTACACCTTC
CDR3 protein: CASSHKDRDYGYTF

D gene: -
clone size: once
CDR3 length: 11
J gene: TRBJ2-1
V gene: TRBV20-1
CDR3 DNA: TGCAGTGTTGACAGGTACAATGAGCAGTTCTTC
CDR3 protein: CSVDRYNEQFF

D gene: -
clone size: -
CDR3 length: 12
J gene: TRBJ1-1
V gene: TRBV12-3/TRBV12-4
CDR3 DNA: TGTGCCAGCAGTTTAGGGCGACAAGCTGCTTTCTTT
CDR3 protein: CASSLGRQAAFF

D gene: TRBD1
clone size: -
CDR3 length: 18
J gene: TRBJ1-1
V gene: TRBV2
CDR3 DNA: TGTGCCAGCAGTGATTGGGGACAGGGGGCGATCTGGAACACTGAAGCTTTCTTT
CDR3 protein: CASSDWGQGAIWNTEAFF

D gene: -
clone size: -
CDR3 length: 15
J gene: TRBJ1-2
V gene: TRBV5-1
CDR3 DNA: TGCGCCAGCAGCCCGTCGGGGTCGGGGAACTATGGCTACACCTTC
CDR3 protein: CASSPSGSGNYGYTF

D gene: -
clone size: -
CDR3 length: 12
J gene: TRBJ1-2
V gene: TRBV12-3/TRBV12-4
CDR3 DNA: TGTGCCAGCAGTTTGGTCGGTGATGGCTACACCTTC
CDR3 protein: CASSLVGDGYTF

D gene: -
clone size: -
CDR3 length: 16
J gene: TRBJ2-5
V gene: TRBV5-1
CDR3 DNA: TGCGCCAGCAGCTTGGGAGTTGGCGGCAACCAAGAGACCCAGTACTTC
CDR3 protein: CASSLGVGGNQETQYF

D gene: TRBD1
clone size: -
CDR3 length: 16
J gene: TRBJ1-6
V gene: TRBV2
CDR3 DNA: TGTGCCAGCAGCCCGGGACAGGTCTCCTATAATTCACCCCTCCACTTT
CDR3 protein: CASSPGQVSYNSPLHF

D gene: TRBD1
clone size: -
CDR3 length: 14
J gene: TRBJ2-5
V gene: TRBV25-1
CDR3 DNA: TGTGCCAGCAGTGATTGGGACAGGGTGGAGACCCAGTACTTC
CDR3 protein: CASSDWDRVETQYF

D gene: TRBD2
clone size: -
CDR3 length: 18
J gene: TRBJ2-5
V gene: TRBV5-4
CDR3 DNA: TGTGCCAGCGCATGGGGAGGGGGACTAGCGGGTTCCAAAGAGACCCAGTACTTC
CDR3 protein: CASAWGGGLAGSKETQYF

D gene: TRBD2
clone size: -
CDR3 length: 16
J gene: TRBJ2-3
V gene: TRBV5-1
CDR3 DNA: TGCGCCAGCAGCTTGGGCGGGCGGGGGAGCACAGATACGCAGTATTTT
CDR3 protein: CASSLGGRGSTDTQYF

D gene: -
clone size: -
CDR3 length: 13
J gene: TRBJ2-2
V gene: TRBV24-1
CDR3 DNA: TGTGCCACCGAGGACATCCACACCGGGGAGCTGTTTTTT
CDR3 protein: CATEDIHTGELFF

D gene: -
clone size: -
CDR3 length: 14
J gene: TRBJ1-6
V gene: TRBV7-7
CDR3 DNA: TGTGCTAGCCTCCCGGGACACCATAATTCACCCCTCCACTTT
CDR3 protein: CASLPGHHNSPLHF

D gene: TRBD1
clone size: -
CDR3 length: 14
J gene: TRBJ1-6
V gene: TRBV28
CDR3 DNA: TGTGCCAGCTCAACAGGGGACTATAATTCACCCCTCCACTTT
CDR3 protein: CASSTGDYNSPLHF

D gene: -
clone size: -
CDR3 length: 16
J gene: TRBJ2-1
V gene: TRBV10-3
CDR3 DNA: TGTGCCATCAGTGGGGCAAACCAAATCTCCTACAATGAGCAGTTCTTC
CDR3 protein: CAISGANQISYNEQFF

D gene: -
clone size: few
CDR3 length: 15
J gene: TRBJ2-1
V gene: TRBV5-8
CDR3 DNA: TGTGCCAGCAGCTTACCCCAGGGTTCAAAGAATGAGCAGTTCTTC
CDR3 protein: CASSLPQGSKNEQFF

D gene: TRBD1
clone size: -
CDR3 length: 14
J gene: TRBJ1-2
V gene: TRBV7-9
CDR3 DNA: TGTGCCAGCAGCCGACCGTCAGACAGGGCGGGCTACACCTTC
CDR3 protein: CASSRPSDRAGYTF

D gene: TRBD1
clone size: -
CDR3 length: 12
J gene: TRBJ1-2
V gene: TRBV19
CDR3 DNA: TGTGCCACCTCGACAGGGGGAGGTGGCTACACCTTC
CDR3 protein: CATSTGGGGYTF

D gene: -
clone size: -
CDR3 length: 18
J gene: TRBJ2-7
V gene: TRBV6-6
CDR3 DNA: TGTGCCAGCAGTCGAGTCCGGGTCATGGCAAGTATCCAATACGAGCAGTACTTC
CDR3 protein: CASSRVRVMASIQYEQYF